The clone carrying this T cell receptor (beta chain) was counted many times. The data derive from a study of T-cell reconstitution after alpha-beta-depleted transplantation in children. The CDR3 is 15 residues long. V was trimmed by 1 base and J by 0 bases, leaving 4 bases between them. Germline-derived CDR1 and CDR2 are LGHNA and YSLEER. Unique molecular identifiers tagged the TCRbeta library. TCRdb called the PCR reads again in MiXCR, with one record for every CDR3 protein. Here the sample spans about 610,000 distinct CDR3 sequences, about 10% being singletons. Source: PBMCs from the stem cell graft donor, taken from the stem cell graft. The chain links TRBV4-3 to TRBJ2-6; no clear D gene. The clonotype comes from a human donor who donated a stem cell graft to a child with acute myeloid leukemia. The DNA for the CDR3 is TGCGCCAGCAGCCAAGTGCTCTCTGGGGCCAACGTCCTGACTTTC. This sequence encodes CASSQVLSGANVLTF.